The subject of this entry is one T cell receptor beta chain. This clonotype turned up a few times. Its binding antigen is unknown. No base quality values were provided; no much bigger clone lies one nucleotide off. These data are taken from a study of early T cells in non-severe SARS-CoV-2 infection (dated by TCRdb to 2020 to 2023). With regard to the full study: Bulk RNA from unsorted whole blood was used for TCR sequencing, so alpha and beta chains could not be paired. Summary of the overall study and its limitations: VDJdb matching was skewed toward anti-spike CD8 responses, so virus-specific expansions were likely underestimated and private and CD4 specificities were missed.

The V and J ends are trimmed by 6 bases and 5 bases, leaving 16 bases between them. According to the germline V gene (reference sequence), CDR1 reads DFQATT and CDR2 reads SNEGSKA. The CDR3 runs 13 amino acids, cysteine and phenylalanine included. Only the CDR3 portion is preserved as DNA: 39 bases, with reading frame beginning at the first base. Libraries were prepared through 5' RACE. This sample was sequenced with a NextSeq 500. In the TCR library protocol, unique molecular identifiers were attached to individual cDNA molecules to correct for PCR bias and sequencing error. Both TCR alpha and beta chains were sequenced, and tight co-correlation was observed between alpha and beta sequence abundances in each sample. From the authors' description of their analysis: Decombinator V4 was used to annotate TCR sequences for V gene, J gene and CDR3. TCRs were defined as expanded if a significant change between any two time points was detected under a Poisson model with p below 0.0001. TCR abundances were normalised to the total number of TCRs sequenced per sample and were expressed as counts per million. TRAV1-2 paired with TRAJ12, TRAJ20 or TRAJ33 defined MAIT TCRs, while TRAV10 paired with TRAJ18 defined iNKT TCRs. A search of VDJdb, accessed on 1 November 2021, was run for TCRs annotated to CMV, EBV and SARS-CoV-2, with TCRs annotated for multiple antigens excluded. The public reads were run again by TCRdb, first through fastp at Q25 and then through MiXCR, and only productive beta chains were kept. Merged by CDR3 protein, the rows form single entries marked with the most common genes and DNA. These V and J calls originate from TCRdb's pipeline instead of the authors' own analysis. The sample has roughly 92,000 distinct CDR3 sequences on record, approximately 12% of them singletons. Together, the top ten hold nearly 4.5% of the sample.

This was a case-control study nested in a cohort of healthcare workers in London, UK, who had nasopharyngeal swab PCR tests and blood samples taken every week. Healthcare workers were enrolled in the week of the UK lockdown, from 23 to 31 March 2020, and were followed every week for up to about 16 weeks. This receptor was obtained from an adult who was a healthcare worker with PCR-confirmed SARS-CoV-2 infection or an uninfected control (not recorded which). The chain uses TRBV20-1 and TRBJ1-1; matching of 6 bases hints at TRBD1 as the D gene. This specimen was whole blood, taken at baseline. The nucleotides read TGCAGTGCCCCGCAGACAGGAGGTACTGAAGCTTTCTTT. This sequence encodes CSAPQTGGTEAFF.